A selection of T cell receptor beta chains follows, all from one sample in a study of graft-versus-host responses after intestinal transplantation. Assay: immunoSEQ multiplex PCR; the TCRdb copy retains only in-frame clones and omits some. The table shows about 59,000 clones, with almost 95% occurring only once. Antigens for these TCRs are unknown. The sample in question was unstimulated CD4+ T cells sorted from spleen or lymph node cells, obtained before transplant. All receptors derive from a human donor who was the organ donor for an intestinal transplant. The CDR3 runs from the conserved cysteine through the conserved F or W. D genes are given only for firm matches. Part of the rows lack a size; the others show once, few, many or a class for expanded clones.

>once|TRBJ1-6|TRBV4-3|-
CASSQDSSHNSPLHF
TGCGCCAGCAGCCAAGACAGCTCCCATAATTCACCCCTCCACTTT
>-|TRBJ2-3|TRBV5-6|TRBD1
CASSPDRSTDTQYF
TGTGCCAGCAGCCCGGACAGGTCCACAGATACGCAGTATTTT
>-|TRBJ2-3|TRBV29-1|-
CSTELAPSTDTQYF
TGCAGCACTGAACTAGCCCCTAGCACAGATACGCAGTATTTT
>-|TRBJ2-1|TRBV4-3|TRBD2
CASSLGTSQFNNEQFF
TGCGCCAGCAGCTTGGGGACTAGTCAGTTCAACAATGAGCAGTTCTTC
>-|TRBJ2-7|TRBV7-2|TRBD2
CASSYLAGGLEQYF
TGTGCCAGCAGCTACCTAGCGGGGGGGCTCGAGCAGTACTTC
>-|TRBJ1-5|TRBV7-2|TRBD1
CASSSDRDNQPQHF
TGTGCCAGCAGCTCCGACAGGGACAATCAGCCCCAGCATTTT
>-|TRBJ1-1|TRBV6-5|TRBD1
CASRRGDRTEAFF
TGTGCCAGCCGGAGGGGGGACAGAACTGAAGCTTTCTTT
>-|TRBJ2-3|TRBV19|-
CASSIGRGGTSQPDTQYF
TGTGCCAGTAGTATTGGCAGGGGGGGCACTAGCCAACCAGATACGCAGTATTTT
>-|TRBJ1-6|TRBV7-9|TRBD1
CASSHGTGVDSPLHF
TGTGCCAGCAGCCACGGGACAGGAGTGGATTCACCCCTCCACTTT
>-|TRBJ2-5|TRBV19|-
CASSTGEPQETQYF
TGTGCCAGTAGTACGGGGGAGCCTCAAGAGACCCAGTACTTC
>-|TRBJ2-1|TRBV7-2|TRBD1
CASTRPGQGAGEQFF
TGTGCCAGCACCCGCCCGGGACAGGGGGCAGGTGAGCAGTTCTTC
>-|TRBJ1-6|TRBV6-6|-
CASSYGISYNSPLHF
TGTGCCAGCAGTTACGGGATAAGCTATAATTCACCCCTCCACTTT
>-|TRBJ1-2|TRBV11-2|-
CASRRPGQGRGGYTF
TGTGCCAGCAGGAGACCGGGTCAGGGGAGGGGTGGCTACACCTTC
>-|TRBJ1-2|TRBV5-1|TRBD1
CASRDGDREYGYTF
TGCGCCAGCAGGGATGGGGACAGGGAATATGGCTACACCTTC
>-|TRBJ2-1|TRBV4-1|TRBD2
CASSLPGRLANEQFF
TGCGCCAGCAGCCTCCCCGGCCGACTAGCGAATGAGCAGTTCTTC
>-|TRBJ1-2|TRBV7-2|-
CASSDPGFYGYTF
TGTGCCAGCTCAGACCCAGGATTCTATGGCTACACCTTC
>-|TRBJ1-1|TRBV7-2|-
CASSLGVGKAFF
TGTGCCAGCAGCTTAGGGGTAGGAAAAGCTTTCTTT
>-|TRBJ1-1|TRBV5-6|TRBD1
CASRSRDRGDTEAFF
TGTGCCAGCAGAAGTAGGGACAGGGGGGACACTGAAGCTTTCTTT
>-|TRBJ1-5|TRBV21-1|-
CASSKRGGNQPQHF
TGTGCCAGCAGCAAAAGGGGGGGAAATCAGCCCCAGCATTTT
>few|TRBJ1-4|TRBV7-2|-
CASSTQGGEKLFF
TGTGCCAGCAGCACACAGGGAGGGGAAAAACTGTTTTTT
>-|TRBJ2-2|TRBV7-6|-
CASSFYRAGELFF
TGTGCCAGCAGCTTTTACAGGGCCGGGGAGCTGTTTTTT
>-|TRBJ2-7|TRBV2|TRBD1
CAAGRDRGSYEQYF
TGTGCCGCCGGCCGGGACAGGGGCTCCTACGAGCAGTACTTC
>once|TRBJ1-6|TRBV5-4|-
CASSLGFDKKKSPLHF
TGTGCCAGCAGCTTGGGTTTCGACAAAAAGAAGTCACCCCTCCACTTT
>-|TRBJ2-6|TRBV11-2|TRBD1
CASSASGTAYSGANVLTF
TGTGCCAGCAGCGCTTCCGGGACAGCCTATTCTGGGGCCAACGTCCTGACTTTC
>few|TRBJ2-7|TRBV2|-
CASSDLGSVANEQYF
TGTGCCAGCAGTGACCTGGGGAGTGTCGCCAACGAGCAGTACTTC
>-|TRBJ1-1|TRBV5-1|TRBD1
CASSLRQGGTEAFF
TGCGCCAGCAGCTTACGCCAGGGGGGCACTGAAGCTTTCTTT
>-|TRBJ2-1|TRBV7-3|TRBD2
CASSPHGTSGYNEQFF
TGTGCCAGCAGCCCACACGGGACTAGCGGTTACAATGAGCAGTTCTTC
>-|TRBJ1-2|TRBV25-1|TRBD1
CASSDLGQGYGYTF
TGTGCCAGCAGTGACCTGGGACAGGGCTATGGCTACACCTTC
>-|TRBJ1-6|TRBV30|-
CAWSRGGGASLIWYNSPLHF
TGTGCCTGGAGTCGTGGGGGGGGCGCGTCTTTAATTTGGTATAATTCACCCCTCCACTTT
>-|TRBJ2-2|TRBV7-2|-
CASSLEWAYTGELFF
TGTGCCAGCAGCCTTGAGTGGGCCTACACCGGGGAGCTGTTTTTT
>-|TRBJ2-2|TRBV29-1|-
CSVGARGNGELFF
TGCAGCGTCGGTGCGAGGGGTAACGGGGAGCTGTTTTTT
>-|TRBJ2-5|TRBV9|TRBD2
CASSPSGLAGLETQYF
TGTGCCAGCAGCCCATCGGGACTAGCGGGGTTAGAGACCCAGTACTTC
>-|TRBJ2-1|TRBV9|-
CASSRSIGVMNYNEQFF
TGTGCCAGCAGCCGTTCTATCGGGGTTATGAACTACAATGAGCAGTTCTTC
>once|TRBJ2-5|TRBV7-2|TRBD2
CASSPGLAGGWQYF
TGTGCCAGCAGCCCGGGACTAGCGGGGGGGTGGCAGTACTTC
>-|TRBJ1-4|TRBV6-5|TRBD1
CAIKDRVHEKLFF
TGTGCCATCAAGGACAGGGTTCATGAAAAACTGTTTTTT
>-|TRBJ1-2|TRBV4-3|TRBD1
CASSQVNRGRDGYTF
TGCGCCAGCAGCCAAGTAAACAGGGGGCGTGATGGCTACACCTTC
>-|TRBJ2-5|TRBV5-1|-
CASSLAPSGVIQETQYF
TGCGCCAGCAGCTTGGCCCCTTCGGGGGTAATCCAAGAGACCCAGTACTTC
>-|TRBJ2-2|TRBV7-2|TRBD2
CASSLASGYNTGELFF
TGTGCCAGCAGCTTAGCTAGCGGGTATAACACCGGGGAGCTGTTTTTT
>-|TRBJ2-7|TRBV6-1|-
CASMGSYEQYF
TGTGCCAGCATGGGCAGCTACGAGCAGTACTTC
>-|TRBJ2-7|TRBV4-3|-
CASSHPPGLWVRGSYEQYF
TGCGCCAGCAGCCATCCCCCGGGGCTATGGGTCCGTGGTTCCTACGAGCAGTACTTC
>-|TRBJ1-5|TRBV25-1|TRBD1
CASSDSGQGRQPQHF
TGTGCCAGCAGTGATTCCGGACAGGGCCGACAGCCCCAGCATTTT
>-|TRBJ2-7|TRBV5-3|TRBD1
CAWGEGAYEQYF
TGTGCCTGGGGAGAGGGGGCTTACGAGCAGTACTTC
>-|TRBJ2-3|TRBV6-5|TRBD2
CASSSGLVWGTDTQYF
TGTGCCAGCAGTTCGGGACTAGTCTGGGGCACAGATACGCAGTATTTT
>-|TRBJ2-7|TRBV5-5|TRBD2
CASSLVLAELSYEQYF
TGTGCCAGCAGCTTGGTCCTAGCGGAATTATCCTACGAGCAGTACTTC
>-|TRBJ2-7|TRBV6-6|-
CASSQTGYEQYF
TGTGCCAGCAGTCAGACAGGTTACGAGCAGTACTTC
>-|TRBJ2-5|TRBV7-3|TRBD1
CASSKGQVGTQYF
TGTGCCAGCAGCAAGGGACAGGTCGGGACCCAGTACTTC
>-|TRBJ2-7|TRBV5-1|TRBD2
CASSGLAGYNEQYF
TGCGCCAGCAGTGGTCTAGCGGGTTATAACGAGCAGTACTTC
>-|TRBJ2-7|TRBV27|TRBD1
CATARRQGEQYF
TGTGCCACCGCGCGAAGACAGGGCGAGCAGTACTTC
>-|TRBJ2-7|TRBV5-4|TRBD2
CASSFGGGSYEQYF
TGTGCCAGCAGCTTCGGGGGGGGCTCCTACGAGCAGTACTTC
>-|TRBJ2-7|TRBV20-1|-
CSIRGPSEQYF
TGTAGTATCCGGGGACCTTCCGAGCAGTACTTC
>-|TRBJ2-5|TRBV20-1|-
CSASPRYF
TGCAGTGCTAGCCCCCGGTACTTC
>-|TRBJ2-7|TRBV5-1|TRBD2
CASSGLAGYNEQYF
TGCGCCAGCAGTGGTCTAGCGGGTTATAACGAGCAGTACTTC
>-|TRBJ1-3|TRBV4-3|-
CASSQVPLGGSGNTIYF
TGCGCCAGCAGCCAAGTACCACTTGGGGGGTCTGGAAACACCATATATTTT
>-|TRBJ1-2|TRBV7-2|-
CASSQHRDGYTF
TGTGCCAGCAGCCAGCACAGGGATGGCTACACCTTC
>-|TRBJ1-2|TRBV5-4|-
CASSQDYGGGYTF
TGTGCCAGCAGCCAAGATTATGGGGGAGGCTACACCTTC